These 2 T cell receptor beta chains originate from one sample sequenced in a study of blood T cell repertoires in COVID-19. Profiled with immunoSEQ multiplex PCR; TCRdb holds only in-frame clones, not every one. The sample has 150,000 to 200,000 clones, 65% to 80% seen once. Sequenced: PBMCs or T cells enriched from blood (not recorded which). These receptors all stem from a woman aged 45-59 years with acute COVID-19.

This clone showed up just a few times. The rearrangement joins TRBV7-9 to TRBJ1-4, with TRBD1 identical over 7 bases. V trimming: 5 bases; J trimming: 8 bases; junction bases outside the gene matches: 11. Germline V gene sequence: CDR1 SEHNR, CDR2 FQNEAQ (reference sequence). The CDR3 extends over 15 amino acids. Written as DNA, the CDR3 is TGTGCCAGCAGCCCTCCGGGACAGTCAATAGAAAAACTGTTTTTT. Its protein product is CASSPPGQSIEKLFF. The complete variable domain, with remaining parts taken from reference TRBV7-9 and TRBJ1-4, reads DTGVSQNPRHKITKRGQNVTFRCDPISEHNRLYWYRQTLGQGPEFLTYFQNEAQLEKSRLLSDRFSAERPKGSFSTLEIQRTEQGDSAMYLCASSPPGQSIEKLFFGSGTQLSVL.

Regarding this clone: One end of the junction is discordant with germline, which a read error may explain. The DNA of the CDR3 is TGTGCCAGCAGCCGACTAGCGGGGGTAAGCACAGATGCGCAGTATTTT. This sequence encodes CASSRLAGVSTDAQYF. V usage is TRBV5-4 and J usage is TRBJ2-3; 12 bases line up with TRBD2. The germline CDR1 and CDR2 sequences are SGHNT and YYREEE (reference sequence). This CDR3 comprises 16 residues.